These 25 T cell receptor beta chains came from one sample sequenced in a study of blood T cells in healthy people across ages. A sample-barcoded 5' primer and a J-beta primer mix were used in a second PCR of roughly 7 to 12 cycles. Via MiXCR, TCRdb re-called the 5' RACE reads, giving one row per CDR3 protein. This table holds some 890,000 distinct CDR3 sequences, roughly 28% found once. These data also featured in a second study, about T cells of mothers and their children.

Sequenced material: blood. The receptors shown here come from a middle-aged woman in good health.

In the case of this clonotype: A read error may be the cause here, since a much bigger clone is one base away. The genes are TRBV7-2 and TRBJ2-3; TRBD2 agrees at 9 bases. Germline values: CDR1 SGHTA, CDR2 FQGNSA. This CDR3 is 19 amino acids long. CDR3 in amino acids: CASSLKRAGGDPPTDTRYF. The CDR3 DNA is TGTGCCAGCAGTCTTAAGCGAGCGGGGGGCGACCCGCCCACAGATACGCGGTATTTT. The complete variable domain, with remaining parts taken from reference TRBV7-2 and TRBJ2-3, reads GAGVSQSPSNKVTEKGKDVELRCDPISGHTALYWYRQSLGQGLEFLIYFQGNSAPDKSGLPSDRFSAERTGGSVSTLTIQRTQQEDSAVYLCASSLKRAGGDPPTDTRYFGPGTRLTVL.

This clonotype was counted between two and nine times. V is TRBV10-3 and J is TRBJ2-7; a weak D match, TRBD2 (7 bases). In germline, CDR1 is ENHRY, CDR2 SYGVKD. V lost 4 bases to trimming and J lost 5 bases, with 15 bases between them. This CDR3 spans 14 amino acids. The CDR3 coding sequence is TGTGCCATCAGTGGCGGGGGCCAGGGCAACGAGCAGTACTTC. Amino acids: CAISGGGQGNEQYF.

This clonotype was recorded a few times. The chain combines TRBV7-2 with TRBJ2-7; TRBD2 might be the D (6 bases). This CDR3 is 14 amino acids long. V was cut by 5 bases and J by 5 bases, with 16 bases left in between. CDR1 and CDR2 (germline): SGHTA, FQGNSA. In nucleotides, the CDR3 is TGTGCCAGCAGCCCCTTTGCGGGGCCGAACGAGCAGTACTTC. It codes for CASSPFAGPNEQYF. Variable domain in full (rest from reference TRBV7-2 and TRBJ2-7): GAGVSQSPSNKVTEKGKDVELRCDPISGHTALYWYRQSLGQGLEFLIYFQGNSAPDKSGLPSDRFSAERTGGSVSTLTIQRTQQEDSAVYLCASSPFAGPNEQYFGPGTRLTVT.

This clonotype was observed a few times. The chain is built from TRBV3-1 and TRBJ2-4; D may be TRBD2 (6 bases). The last part of the DNA fits TRBJ2-7 better; the J call may be wrong. The CDR3 has 18 residues. Germline-derived CDR1 and CDR2 are LGHDT and YNNKEL (reference sequence). CDR3 region: CASSQGRWFRVETSEQYF. In DNA form, the CDR3 reads TGTGCCAGCAGCCAAGGTCGTTGGTTTAGAGTCGAGACTAGCGAGCAGTACTTC.

Details on this clonotype: One end of the junction fails to match germline, which may point to a read error. The chain joins TRBV5-1 to TRBJ2-4; TRBD2 might be the D (7 bases). The DNA end is more similar to TRBJ2-7, so the J call may be wrong. Looked up from germline, CDR1 is SGHRS and CDR2 is YFSETQ. CDR3 size: 15 residues. Written as DNA, the CDR3 is TGCGTCAGCAGCTTGCTCGCGGGGGCCGACCACGAGCAGTACTTC. As protein: CVSSLLAGADHEQYF.

The CDR3 coding sequence is TGCAGCGTTGAACCTGGGACTAGCGGGAGAGGAGAGACCCAGTACTTC. This gives the protein CSVEPGTSGRGETQYF. The chain has TRBV29-1 and TRBJ2-5; TRBD2 agrees at 14 bases. The CDR3 spans 16 residues. V gave up 2 bases and J gave up 4 bases; unmatched junction bases: 6. CDR1 and CDR2 (germline): SQVTM, ANQGSEA.

Comment on this clonotype: With a much larger clone just one base away, this may be a read error. The rearrangement uses TRBV5-1 and TRBJ2-5; tentative D call: TRBD2 (6 bases). Germline lookup yields CDR1 SGHRS and CDR2 YFSETQ. The CDR3 sequence is 12 residues long. V lost 4 bases and J lost 11, with 15 bases in between. The CDR3 protein is CASSPGRREQYF. DNA of the CDR3: TGCGCCAGCAGCCCGGGACGGAGGGAGCAGTACTTC.

The sample holds many counts of this clonotype. The CDR3 bases are TGTGCCAGCAGCCCAAGGAGAGAGACCATTCAGTACTTC. Translation: CASSPRRETIQYF. V and J are TRBV7-2 and TRBJ2-4, with no clear D. The length of the CDR3 is 13 residues. Per the germline V gene, CDR1 is SGHTA and CDR2 is FQGNSA. Trimming cost V 5 bases and J 9 bases, with 14 bases left between them. Filled out from reference TRBV7-2 and TRBJ2-4, the complete variable domain reads GAGVSQSPSNKVTEKGKDVELRCDPISGHTALYWYRQSLGQGLEFLIYFQGNSAPDKSGLPSDRFSAERTGGSVSTLTIQRTQQEDSAVYLCASSPRRETIQYFGAGTRLSVL.

The J gene is TRBJ2-2, the V gene TRBV5-1, with TRBD1 matching 7 bases. The CDR3 consists of 16 residues. The V segment lost 7 bases and the J segment 1 base; nucleotides outside the gene matches: 10. Germline CDR1 reads SGHRS; CDR2 reads YFSETQ. CDR3 nucleotides: TGCGCCAGCGCCATCGACAGGGTCGAGAACACCGGGGAGCTGTTTTTT. It codes for CASAIDRVENTGELFF.

This clonotype occurred many times. The V call is TRBV4-1, the J call TRBJ2-5; D perhaps matches TRBD2 (5 bases). V was shortened by 0 bases and J by 0 bases, with 8 bases between the two germline ends. The CDR3 spans 15 residues. Germline CDR1 is MGHRA and CDR2 is YSYEKL. The CDR3 spells CASSQDNGDQETQYF. The CDR3 DNA reads as TGCGCCAGCAGCCAAGATAACGGGGACCAAGAGACCCAGTACTTC.

This clonotype was found a few times. A much larger clonotype is one base distant, so this may be a read error. This chain links TRBV2 with TRBJ2-7; 9 nucleotides align to TRBD2. V gave up 6 bases and J gave up 2 bases; unmatched junction bases: 5. Germline CDR1 is SNHLY and CDR2 is FYNNEI. The CDR3 runs 14 residues. CDR3 in amino acids: CASRARGGAYEQYF. CDR3 coding DNA: TGTGCCAGCAGGGCTCGCGGGGGGGCCTACGAGCAGTACTTC.

This clonotype was counted a few times. Sequence at one end of the junction differs from germline and may be a read error. This sequence joins TRBV5-1 and TRBJ2-5, with D possibly matching TRBD2 (7 bases). CDR1 and CDR2 (germline): SGHRS, YFSETQ. CDR3 length equals 16 residues. In DNA form, the CDR3 reads TGCGCCAGCAGCGGGACAAGCGGGAACCGCCAAGAGGCCCAGTACTTC. Amino acid sequence: CASSGTSGNRQEAQYF.

This clonotype was seen only once. V and J are TRBV28 and TRBJ2-2; D assignment may be TRBD1 or TRBD2 (5 bases each). Germline values: CDR1 MDHEN, CDR2 SYDVKM. V lost 7 bases to trimming and J lost 6 bases, with 9 bases between them. The CDR3 is 12 residues long. CDR3: CASTQGPGELFF. The DNA of the CDR3 is TGTGCCAGCACCCAGGGACCCGGGGAGCTGTTTTTT.

This clonotype was seen just once. The rearrangement joins TRBV7-2 to TRBJ2-1; D is uncertain. V gave up 1 base and J gave up 2 bases, with 9 bases separating them. This CDR3 region has 15 residues. CDR1 is SGHTA and CDR2 is FQGNSA in the germline V gene. CDR3 in amino acids: CASSLGATTYNEQFF. The CDR3 DNA sequence: TGTGCCAGCAGCTTAGGAGCGACGACCTACAATGAGCAGTTCTTC.

Turning to this clonotype: A much larger clone lies a single base off, so this may be a read error. This chain links TRBV19 with TRBJ1-2; TRBD1 matches 9 bases. Germline CDR1 LNHDA, CDR2 SQIVND (reference sequence). This CDR3 region has 15 residues. Trimming removed 11 bases from V and 6 bases from J; junction bases left unmatched: 16. CDR3 sequence (DNA): TGTGCCGGTACCATCAACCCCGGGACAGGGCATGGCTACACCTTC. As protein: CAGTINPGTGHGYTF.

For this clonotype: The junction and the germline gene differ at one end; a read error may be behind it. The chain carries TRBV29-1 and TRBJ1-1; D call uncertain. Germline-derived CDR1 and CDR2 are SQVTM and ANQGSEA. This CDR3 spans 11 amino acids. CDR3 in DNA: TGCAGCGGAATTTTGAACACTGATGCTTTCTTT. Protein sequence: CSGILNTDAFF. The complete variable domain, with remaining parts taken from reference TRBV29-1 and TRBJ1-1, reads SAVISQKPSRDICQRGTSLTIQCQVDSQVTMMFWYRQQPGQSLTLIATANQGSEATYESGFVIDKFPISRPNLTFSTLTVSNMSPEDSSIYLCSGILNTDAFFGQGTRLTVV.

Regarding this clonotype: A read error may produce the germline difference seen at one junction end. The chain employs TRBV12-3 or TRBV12-4 and TRBJ2-3; 9 bases match TRBD2. The CDR3 consists of 16 residues. CDR3 protein: CASSYYSGGGTDTQYF. The CDR3 region has the DNA TGTGCCAGCAGTTACTATAGCGGGGGTGGCACAGATACGCAATATTTT.

This clonotype was seen a handful of times. A clone one base away is much larger, so this may be a read error. V gene TRBV3-1 combines with J gene TRBJ2-7; D ambiguous. V was shortened by 1 base and J by 2 bases, with 6 bases between the two germline ends. The germline V gene encodes CDR1 LGHDT and CDR2 YNNKEL (reference sequence). This CDR3 has 13 amino acids. CDR3 amino acids: CASSQGAAYEQYF. The CDR3 DNA reads TGTGCCAGCAGCCAAGGGGCCGCCTACGAGCAGTACTTC.

This clonotype was recorded at least ten times. The chain couples TRBV5-1 to TRBJ2-6, with D possibly being TRBD1 (5 bases). Trimming removed 2 bases at V and 0 bases at J, with 9 bases between. The germline gives CDR1 SGHRS, CDR2 YFSETQ. The CDR3 loop spans 16 amino acids. CDR3 amino acids: CASSLAGPSGANVLTF. The DNA of the CDR3 is TGCGCCAGCAGCTTAGCAGGGCCCTCTGGGGCCAACGTCCTGACTTTC. The full variable domain, with the rest looked up from reference TRBV5-1 and TRBJ2-6, is KAGVTQTPRYLIKTRGQQVTLSCSPISGHRSVSWYQQTPGQGLQFLFEYFSETQRNKGNFPGRFSGRQFSNSRSEMNVSTLELGDSALYLCASSLAGPSGANVLTFGAGSRLTVL.

This clonotype was observed a handful of times. The chain joins TRBV5-1 to TRBJ1-1; D uncertain. Germline V gene lookup returns CDR1 SGHRS and CDR2 YFSETQ. The CDR3 is 13 amino acids. V lost 1 base and J 4 bases, leaving 8 bases between the germline ends. CDR3 region: CASSLPPSTEAFF. The CDR3 region has the DNA TGCGCCAGCAGCTTGCCTCCCAGCACTGAAGCTTTCTTT.

J is TRBJ1-2 and V is TRBV29-1; 9 positions agree with TRBD1. The CDR3 spans 17 residues. The J segment lost 0 bases and the V segment lost 5 bases, leaving 13 bases of the junction unmatched. Germline V CDR1 and CDR2: SQVTM, ANQGSEA. Here the CDR3 DNA reads TGCAGCGTTTTCGACAGGGGGGGAGTCAAAGCTAACTATGGCTACACCTTC. This encodes CSVFDRGGVKANYGYTF.

As regards this clonotype: Without the conserved terminal phenylalanine or tryptophan, this CDR3 likely stems from a read error. This chain joins TRBV7-2 and TRBJ2-1; the D gene is possibly TRBD2 (6 bases). The CDR3 is 15 residues long. V lost 4 bases, J lost 4 bases, and 14 bases lay in between. The germline gives CDR1 SGHTA, CDR2 FQGNSA. The CDR3 protein is CASSSEGLAYNEQFT. As DNA, the CDR3 is TGTGCCAGCAGCTCCGAAGGGCTAGCGTACAATGAGCAGTTCACC.

Points on this clonotype: A much bigger clone sits one base away, suggesting this may be a read error. V is TRBV5-1 and J is TRBJ2-7, with TRBD1 matching 8 bases. V lost 3 bases and J lost 5; bases outside the gene matches: 7. Germline V gene data show CDR1 as SGHRS and CDR2 as YFSETQ. The CDR3 length is 14 residues. This chain's CDR3 is CASSWRDRSHEQYF. Written as DNA, the CDR3 is TGCGCCAGCAGCTGGAGGGACAGGTCCCACGAGCAGTACTTC.

This clonotype was counted a single time. The rearrangement links TRBV7-2 to TRBJ2-7, with D possibly matching TRBD1 (6 bases). The V end lost 5 bases, the J end lost 6 bases, and 17 bases lay between the germline ends. Germline assignment: CDR1 SGHTA and CDR2 FQGNSA. The CDR3 runs to 14 residues. The CDR3 sequence: CASSVTGFSGEQYF. Here the CDR3 DNA reads TGTGCCAGCAGCGTTACAGGGTTCTCGGGCGAGCAGTACTTC.

This clonotype was picked up a small number of times. The rearrangement joins TRBV7-2 to TRBJ1-5; 8 nucleotides match TRBD1. CDR3 length: 15 residues. Germline CDR1 and CDR2: SGHTA and FQGNSA. The J segment lost 1 base and the V segment lost 5 bases, leaving 4 bases of the junction unmatched. DNA for the CDR3: TGTGCCAGCAGCACCCGGACAGGGAGCAATCAGCCCCAGCATTTT. Its protein is CASSTRTGSNQPQHF. Filled out from reference TRBV7-2 and TRBJ1-5, the complete variable domain reads GAGVSQSPSNKVTEKGKDVELRCDPISGHTALYWYRQSLGQGLEFLIYFQGNSAPDKSGLPSDRFSAERTGGSVSTLTIQRTQQEDSAVYLCASSTRTGSNQPQHFGDGTRLSIL.